The next 28 T cell receptor beta chains were all read from a single sample in a study of shared clonotypes between healthy human individuals. Terminally differentiated effector memory CD45RA+ cells were excluded by CCR7 positive selection of CD45RO-negative cells. Libraries were prepared by immunoSEQ multiplex PCR; TCRdb keeps only in-frame clonotypes and omits some of them. This table holds roughly 810,000 clones, roughly 96% found once. Source material: naive CD8+ T cells sorted from blood. These receptors all stem from a man aged 25 to 45 in good health.

The genes are TRBV28 and TRBJ1-1, with D uncertain. V was cut by 6 bases and J by 7 bases, with 12 bases left in between. The CDR3 spans 12 residues. Looked up from germline, CDR1 is MDHEN and CDR2 is SYDVKM. CDR3 residues: CASSTPGYEAFF. In DNA, the CDR3 is TGTGCCAGCAGCACACCTGGATATGAAGCTTTCTTT.

This clone was observed once. The chain joins TRBV6-5 to TRBJ1-1, with D possibly matching TRBD1 (5 bases). Germline values: CDR1 MNHEY, CDR2 SVGAGI. The length of the CDR3 is 13 residues. Deletions cut 8 bases from V and 5 bases from J, with 15 bases between. This CDR3 is CASRQGVGTEAFF. In nucleotides, the CDR3 is TGTGCCAGCCGGCAGGGCGTGGGGACTGAAGCTTTCTTT.

The chain uses TRBV7-2 and TRBJ2-1, with D maybe TRBD2 (6 bases). CDR1 is SGHTA and CDR2 is FQGNSA in the germline V gene. There are 15 residues in the CDR3. V was cut by 5 bases and J by 9 bases, with 20 bases left in between. The CDR3 spells CASSLPGVARAEQFF. The CDR3 DNA is TGTGCCAGCAGCCTCCCGGGGGTAGCACGGGCTGAGCAGTTCTTC.

Here the CDR3 DNA reads TGCAGCGCTAAATTGACAGGGTCCTACGAGCAGTACTTC. Residues: CSAKLTGSYEQYF. The chain couples TRBV29-1 to TRBJ2-7, with 7 bases lining up with TRBD1. J gave up 1 base and V 7 bases, and 7 bases lay outside the gene matches. CDR3 length: 13 amino acids. Germline loops: CDR1 SQVTM, CDR2 ANQGSEA.

V and J are TRBV30 and TRBJ2-7; possible D gene TRBD1, 5 bases. CDR1 is GTSNPN, CDR2 SVGIG, per germline (reference sequence). Trimming cost V 0 bases and J 2 bases, with 11 bases left between them. The CDR3 has 14 amino acids. CDR3 protein: CAWSVGVPTYEQYF. CDR3 nucleotides: TGTGCCTGGAGTGTAGGGGTCCCCACCTACGAGCAGTACTTC. Supplemented by reference TRBV30 and TRBJ2-7, the full variable domain reads SQTIHQWPATLVQPVGSPLSLECTVEGTSNPNLYWYRQAAGRGLQLLFYSVGIGQISSEVPQNLSASRPQDRQFILSSKKLLLSDSGFYLCAWSVGVPTYEQYFGPGTRLTVT.

This chain links TRBV15 with TRBJ1-4; D is perhaps TRBD1 (5 bases). Trimming cost V 1 base and J 5 bases, with 11 bases left between them. Germline V gene data show CDR1 as LNHNV and CDR2 as YYDKDF (reference sequence). This CDR3 contains 15 residues. The CDR3 DNA sequence: TGTGCCACCAGCAGAGGATCGGGGGTGAATGAAAAACTGTTTTTT. Translation: CATSRGSGVNEKLFF.

This clone has only one observation. The CDR3 reads CASSSTGDSGNTIYF. CDR3 nucleotides: TGTGCCAGCAGCTCGACAGGCGACTCTGGAAACACCATATATTTT. The V gene is TRBV7-9, the J gene TRBJ1-3, with a tentative D call TRBD1 (6 bases). The CDR3 sequence is 15 residues long. CDR1 is SEHNR and CDR2 is FQNEAQ in the germline V gene (reference sequence). Trimming took 4 bases from V and 0 from J, leaving 10 bases between them.

J is TRBJ2-2 and V is TRBV27; D remains ambiguous. The CDR3 is 13 amino acids. V lost 10 bases and J 6 bases, leaving 15 bases between the germline ends. The germline gives CDR1 MNHEY, CDR2 SMNVEV (reference sequence). This CDR3 is CATAPVVPGELFF. CDR3 DNA: TGTGCCACCGCCCCTGTAGTTCCCGGGGAGCTGTTTTTT.

This chain links TRBV29-1 with TRBJ2-7; D is unresolved. In germline, CDR1 is SQVTM, CDR2 ANQGSEA. The length of the CDR3 is 14 residues. Between the trimmed V and J ends, which lost 0 bases and 0 bases, there was a span of 9 bases. The CDR3 sequence is CSVEDHGVSYEQYF. CDR3 DNA: TGCAGCGTTGAAGATCATGGGGTCTCCTACGAGCAGTACTTC.

V is TRBV2 and J is TRBJ2-6, with 9 bases identical to TRBD2. CDR3 length: 18 amino acids. Trimming took 4 bases from V and 1 from J; bases not matched to a gene: 8. Germline V lookup: CDR1 SNHLY, CDR2 FYNNEI. In DNA, the CDR3 is TGTGCCAGCAGTGCCGAGGTAGCGGGAGTTTCTGGGGCCAACGTCCTGACTTTC. Protein product: CASSAEVAGVSGANVLTF.

This chain links TRBV6-6 with TRBJ2-7, with 7 bases lining up with TRBD1. The CDR3 consists of 16 residues. CDR1 and CDR2 (germline): MNHNY, SVGAGI (reference sequence). With 0 bases clipped from V and 6 bases from J, the junction kept 11 bases outside the gene matches. DNA of the CDR3: TGTGCCAGCAGTTACTCGGTTGAGACAGGGCAGGGCGAGCAGTACTTC. Protein product: CASSYSVETGQGEQYF.

Comment on this clone: A much larger clone differs by one base, so this may be a read error. This chain uses TRBV6-6 with TRBJ2-1; D uncertain. Per germline, CDR1 MNHNY and CDR2 SVGAGI (reference sequence). There are 10 residues in the CDR3. The V end lost 6 bases, the J end lost 5 bases, and 2 bases lay between the germline ends. The CDR3 DNA follows: TGTGCCAGCAGCGACAATGAGCAGTTCTTC. Its protein is CASSDNEQFF.

The V call is TRBV5-1, the J call TRBJ1-1; D is perhaps TRBD1 (6 bases). There are 14 residues in the CDR3. The germline gives CDR1 SGHRS, CDR2 YFSETQ. The ends were cut back, 4 bases at V and 2 bases at J, with 12 bases in the middle. This chain's CDR3 is CASSPGQSNTEAFF. CDR3 DNA sequence: TGCGCCAGCAGCCCAGGACAGAGTAACACTGAAGCTTTCTTT.

The chain links TRBV11-3 to TRBJ2-1; TRBD2 is a possible D gene (6 bases). Germline loops: CDR1 SGHNT, CDR2 YENEEA. The germline V and J ends were trimmed by 5 bases and 4 bases, with 18 bases remaining between them. CDR3 length: 16 amino acids. The CDR3 here is CASSPMGGDYYNEQFF. CDR3 DNA: TGTGCCAGCAGCCCCATGGGGGGAGATTATTACAATGAGCAGTTCTTC.

A remark on this clone: This same CDR3 is encoded by further DNA sequences in the sample. The gene calls are TRBV4-1 and TRBJ2-1; D gene unclear. This CDR3 spans 12 amino acids. Trimming pared 1 base from V and 7 bases from J, leaving 5 bases between. Germline values: CDR1 MGHRA, CDR2 YSYEKL. CDR3 nucleotide sequence: TGCGCCAGCAGCCAAGCCCGAAATGAGCAGTTCTTC. It encodes CASSQARNEQFF.

This chain joins TRBV4-1 and TRBJ1-5; no clear D gene. The CDR3 consists of 15 residues. V dropped 4 bases and J dropped 0 bases, with 10 bases sitting between them. Germline assignment: CDR1 MGHRA and CDR2 YSYEKL. In nucleotides, the CDR3 is TGCGCCAGCAGCCCCTTCCTCGGTAGCAATCAGCCCCAGCATTTT. As protein: CASSPFLGSNQPQHF.

The chain couples TRBV29-1 to TRBJ2-7; tentatively, D is TRBD1 or TRBD2 (5 bases each). CDR1 and CDR2 (germline): SQVTM, ANQGSEA. V was clipped by 7 bases and J by 3 bases, with 13 bases between them. This CDR3 contains 12 residues. The CDR3 DNA is TGCAGCGCACGGGGCATCAGCTACGAGCAGTACTTC. This translates into CSARGISYEQYF.

The chain uses TRBV9 and TRBJ2-1, with D tentatively TRBD1 or TRBD2 (6 bases each). The CDR3 has 12 amino acids. Per germline, CDR1 SGDLS and CDR2 YYNGEE. V was shortened by 3 bases and J by 6 bases, with 7 bases between the two germline ends. CDR3 region: CASSEGGNEQFF. The CDR3 DNA reads TGTGCCAGCAGCGAGGGGGGCAATGAGCAGTTCTTC.

The chain recombines TRBV27 with TRBJ2-5; no firm D call. Germline-derived CDR1 and CDR2 are MNHEY and SMNVEV (reference sequence). CDR3 size: 16 residues. V was shortened by 3 bases and J by 1 base, with 15 bases between the two germline ends. CDR3 bases: TGTGCCAGCAGTTTCCTACTTTCCACACGCCAAGAGACCCAGTACTTC. Its protein product is CASSFLLSTRQETQYF.

The rearrangement uses TRBV5-6 and TRBJ2-7, with TRBD1 as a possible D gene (6 bases). The V gene's germline CDR1 is SGHDT and CDR2 YYEEEE. V lost 4 bases, J lost 3 bases, and 14 bases lay in between. This CDR3 is built from 14 residues. This CDR3 is CASSQDGQLYEQYF. The CDR3 DNA sequence: TGTGCCAGCAGCCAGGACGGACAGCTCTACGAGCAGTACTTC.

This chain links TRBV5-8 with TRBJ1-5, with D possibly TRBD1 on 5 matching bases. Trimming removed 1 base at V and 5 bases at J, with 16 bases between. This CDR3 spans 16 amino acids. The germline V gene has CDR1 SGHTS and CDR2 YDEGEE. The CDR3 protein is CASSLRAGRWDQPQHF. The CDR3 DNA sequence: TGTGCCAGCAGCTTGAGGGCAGGGCGGTGGGATCAGCCCCAGCATTTT.

The gene calls are TRBV9 and TRBJ2-7; TRBD2 agrees at 14 bases. The CDR3 totals 16 residues. J was trimmed by 3 bases and V by 3 bases; bases with no gene match: 5. CDR1 SGDLS and CDR2 YYNGEE come from the germline V gene. The DNA of the CDR3 is TGTGCCAGCAGCGGTCCCGGGACTAGCGGGAGCTACGAGCAGTACTTC. Its translation: CASSGPGTSGSYEQYF. The full variable domain, rest sourced from reference TRBV9 and TRBJ2-7, is DSGVTQTPKHLITATGQRVTLRCSPRSGDLSVYWYQQSLDQGLQFLIQYYNGEERAKGNILERFSAQQFPDLHSELNLSSLELGDSALYFCASSGPGTSGSYEQYFGPGTRLTVT.

This sequence joins TRBV5-8 and TRBJ2-2; D gene uncertain. Germline V lookup: CDR1 SGHTS, CDR2 YDEGEE. This CDR3 region has 14 residues. The V gene lost 3 bases and the J gene lost 4 bases, with 10 bases spanning the gap. DNA for the CDR3: TGTGCCAGCAGCTCGACGTTCGTCACCGGGGAGCTGTTTTTT. This gives the protein CASSSTFVTGELFF.

The chain has TRBV29-1 and TRBJ2-1; 8 bases fit TRBD1. Trimming at V came to 1 base and at J to 9 bases, leaving 11 bases not matched to a gene. Looked up from germline, CDR1 is SQVTM and CDR2 is ANQGSEA. The CDR3 consists of 15 residues. The CDR3 coding sequence is TGCAGCGTTGAAGGCAGGGGGCGCCTTCAGGGTGAGCAGTTCTTC. Protein: CSVEGRGRLQGEQFF.

V usage is TRBV7-6 and J usage is TRBJ2-7, with 9 bases matching TRBD2. The germline V gene encodes CDR1 SGHVS and CDR2 FNYEAQ. The V and J ends lost 5 bases and 5 bases, in that order; junction bases with no gene match: 7. The CDR3 is 14 residues long. CDR3 residues: CASSRAGGIHEQYF. CDR3 DNA sequence: TGTGCCAGCAGCCGAGCGGGAGGTATCCACGAGCAGTACTTC.

The chain joins TRBV27 to TRBJ2-7, with a weak D call TRBD1 (6 bases). The CDR3 sequence is 13 residues long. The germline V and J ends were trimmed by 8 bases and 7 bases, with 18 bases remaining between them. CDR1 MNHEY and CDR2 SMNVEV come from the germline V gene (reference sequence). The CDR3 nucleotides read TGTGCCAGCTCTGGGACACCTTCACGGGAGCAGTACTTC. It is translated as CASSGTPSREQYF.

V is TRBV27 and J is TRBJ2-3; 7 bases fit TRBD2. Per the germline V gene, CDR1 is MNHEY and CDR2 is SMNVEV (reference sequence). CDR3 length: 15 residues. The V and J ends lost 5 bases and 2 bases, in that order; junction bases with no gene match: 7. The CDR3 loop is CASSPPAGDTDTQYF. In DNA, the CDR3 is TGTGCCAGCAGTCCACCTGCGGGAGACACAGATACGCAGTATTTT.

CDR3 nucleotides: TGTGCCAGCACCGGATGGGCAGATCAAGAGACCCAGTACTTC. It encodes CASTGWADQETQYF. The chain couples TRBV6-1 to TRBJ2-5; D is unresolved. The CDR3 is 14 residues long. Germline CDR1 MNHNS, CDR2 SASEGT. V dropped 7 bases and J dropped 2 bases, with 14 bases sitting between them.